Listed here are 7 T cell receptor beta chains from one sample, sequenced in a study of regulatory T cells in long-lasting Graves disease. Investigators prepared the TCR beta libraries by applying iRepertoire HTBI primers and Arm-PCR of CDR3 regions. A single record per CDR3 protein comes from TCRdb applying MiXCR to the multiplex PCR reads. There are around 500,000 distinct CDR3 sequences in the sample; less than 25% occur only once, and less than 9% lies in the top ten. This sample's time point: persistent/refractory GD, antithyroid drugs over 5 years with positive TRAb. Extracted RNA from PBMCs served as the source of the TCR library. This specimen was peripheral blood mononuclear cells (PBMCs), taken when the disease was refractory, from a patient treated with antithyroid drugs. The origin of the receptors is a female donor with Graves disease.

The chain employs TRBV7-3 and TRBJ2-2; TRBD1 matches at 7 bases. In germline, CDR1 is SGHTA, CDR2 FQGTGA. CDR3 length equals 13 residues. The V and J ends lost 5 bases and 6 bases, in that order; junction bases with no gene match: 3. CDR3 region: CASSPGTAGELFF. CDR3 in DNA: TGTGCCAGCAGCCCCGGGACAGCCGGGGAGCTGTTTTTT.

V and J are TRBV11-2 and TRBJ2-3; TRBD2 matches 7 bases. Germline-derived CDR1 and CDR2 are SGHAT and FQNNGV. The CDR3 totals 17 residues. Trimming took 1 base from V and 3 from J; bases not matched to a gene: 10. CDR3 coding DNA: TGTGCCAGCAGCTTAGGGGGTATTGGCGGGAGAACAGATACGCAGTATTTT. This sequence encodes CASSLGGIGGRTDTQYF.

This clonotype appeared many times. V usage is TRBV6-1 and J usage is TRBJ2-7, with TRBD2 matching 11 bases. Germline loops: CDR1 MNHNS, CDR2 SASEGT. V lost 7 bases to trimming and J lost 4 bases; unmatched junction nucleotides: 6. The CDR3 totals 14 residues. The CDR3 spells CASKLAGVGYEQYF. Written as DNA, the CDR3 is TGTGCCAGCAAACTAGCGGGAGTAGGGTACGAGCAGTACTTC.

V gene TRBV6-1 combines with J gene TRBJ2-6; TRBD1 agrees at 10 bases. From germline, CDR1 is MNHNS and CDR2 SASEGT. The CDR3 sequence is 17 residues long. J lost 4 bases, V lost 10 bases, and 13 bases had no gene match. CDR3 protein: CATREGQGLSGANVLTF. CDR3 nucleotides: TGTGCCACCAGGGAGGGACAGGGGCTTTCAGGGGCCAACGTCCTGACTTTC.

This clonotype has only a few counts. The V gene is TRBV2, the J gene TRBJ2-1; D remains ambiguous. The length of the CDR3 is 15 residues. Trimming cost V 6 bases and J 6 bases, with 18 bases left between them. The V gene's germline CDR1 is SNHLY and CDR2 FYNNEI. CDR3 in DNA: TGTGCCAGCAGGGAAACCGCGCTCGATGGCAATGAGCAGTTCTTC. It encodes CASRETALDGNEQFF.

The rearrangement uses TRBV7-9 and TRBJ2-2; D gene unclear. This CDR3 region has 17 residues. Germline V gene lookup returns CDR1 SEHNR and CDR2 FQNEAQ (reference sequence). V lost 1 base, J lost 0 bases, and 12 bases lay in between. The CDR3 region has the DNA TGTGCCAGCAGCTTAGGATCCGTAAAATCGAACACCGGGGAGCTGTTTTTT. It yields the protein CASSLGSVKSNTGELFF.

This clonotype has more than one count but fewer than ten. This chain joins TRBV5-4 and TRBJ1-1, with 7 bases aligning to TRBD1. The length of the CDR3 is 13 residues. Germline CDR1 reads SGHNT; CDR2 reads YYREEE (reference sequence). V dropped 3 bases and J dropped 5; count of bases not matched to a gene: 4. CDR3 sequence reads: CASSYRDSTEAFF. CDR3 DNA: TGTGCCAGCAGCTACCGGGACAGTACTGAAGCTTTCTTT.